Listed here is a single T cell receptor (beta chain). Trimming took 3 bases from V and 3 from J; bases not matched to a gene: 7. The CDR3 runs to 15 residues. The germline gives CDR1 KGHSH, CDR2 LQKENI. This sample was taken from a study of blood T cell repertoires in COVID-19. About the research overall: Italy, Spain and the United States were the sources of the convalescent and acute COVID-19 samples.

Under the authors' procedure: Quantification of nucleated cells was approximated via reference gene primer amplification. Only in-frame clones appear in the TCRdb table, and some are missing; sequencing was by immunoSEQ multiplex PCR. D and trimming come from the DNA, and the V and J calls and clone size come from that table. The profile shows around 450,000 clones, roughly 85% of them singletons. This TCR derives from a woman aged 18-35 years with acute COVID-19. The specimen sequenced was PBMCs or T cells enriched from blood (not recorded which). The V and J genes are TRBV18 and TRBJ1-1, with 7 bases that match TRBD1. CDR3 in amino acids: CASSPVAGTDTEAFF. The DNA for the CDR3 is TGTGCCAGCTCACCGGTAGCGGGGACAGACACTGAAGCTTTCTTT. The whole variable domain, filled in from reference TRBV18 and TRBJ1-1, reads NAGVMQNPRHLVRRRGQEARLRCSPMKGHSHVYWYRQLPEEGLKFMVYLQKENIIDESGMPKERFSAEFPKEGPSILRIQQVVRGDSAAYFCASSPVAGTDTEAFFGQGTRLTVV.